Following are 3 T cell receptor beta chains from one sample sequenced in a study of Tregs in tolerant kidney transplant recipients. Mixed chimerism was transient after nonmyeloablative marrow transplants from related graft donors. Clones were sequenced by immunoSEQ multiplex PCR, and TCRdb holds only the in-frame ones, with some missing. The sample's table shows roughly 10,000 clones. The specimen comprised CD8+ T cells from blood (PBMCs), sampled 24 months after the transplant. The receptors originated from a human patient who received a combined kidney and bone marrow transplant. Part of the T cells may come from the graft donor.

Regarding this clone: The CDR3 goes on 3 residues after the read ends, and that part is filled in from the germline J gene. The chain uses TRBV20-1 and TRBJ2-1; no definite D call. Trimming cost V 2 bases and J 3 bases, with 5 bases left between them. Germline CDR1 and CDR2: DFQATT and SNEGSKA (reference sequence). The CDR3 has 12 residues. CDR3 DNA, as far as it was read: TGCAGTGCTAGAAATCACTACAATGAG. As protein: CSARNHYNE. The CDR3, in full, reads CSARNHYNEQFF.

Partial CDR3 DNA: TGCGCCAGCAGCTTGGAGCAGCGGGAGGGCGGCGATGAG. Residues: CASSLEQREGGDE. The complete CDR3 reads CASSLEQREGGDEQFF. The chain joins TRBV5-1 to TRBJ2-1, with 10 positions matching TRBD2. Read data end 3 residues before the CDR3 end; the end is taken from the germline J gene. Germline V gene sequence: CDR1 SGHRS, CDR2 YFSETQ. CDR3 length equals 16 residues. The junction had 8 bases not matched to a gene; V was cut back by 0 bases and J by 8 bases.

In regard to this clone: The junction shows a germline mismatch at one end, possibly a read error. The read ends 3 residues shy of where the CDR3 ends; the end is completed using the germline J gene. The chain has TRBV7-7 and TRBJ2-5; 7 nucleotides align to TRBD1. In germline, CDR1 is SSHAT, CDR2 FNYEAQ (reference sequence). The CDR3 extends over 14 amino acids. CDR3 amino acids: CASSLAYRGETQYF. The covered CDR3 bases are TGTGCTAGCAGCTTAGCGTACAGGGGTGAGACC.